The 12 T cell receptor beta chains listed next were all sequenced from one sample in a study of T cell repertoires in cytomegalovirus infection. For these TCRs, the target antigens are not known. TCRdb re-analysed the reads in MiXCR, keeping a single row per CDR3 protein. The sample has approximately 730,000 distinct CDR3 sequences, around a third seen once. The sample consisted of cultured PBMCs, taken from culture after CMV antigen stimulation. These TCRs come from a human donor in good health (CMV status not recorded). Some clones in this sample may be carry-over from other donors' samples.

The sample holds many counts of this clonotype. V is TRBV6-2 or TRBV6-3 and J is TRBJ2-1, with D unclear. Per germline, CDR1 MNHEY and CDR2 SVGEGT. This CDR3 is built from 10 residues. V dropped 8 bases and J dropped 9 bases, with 8 bases sitting between them. The CDR3 region is CASANIEQFF. The CDR3 DNA follows: TGTGCCAGCGCAAACATTGAGCAGTTCTTC.

The rearrangement joins TRBV7-9 to TRBJ1-2; unclear D gene. Germline loops: CDR1 SEHNR, CDR2 FQNEAQ (reference sequence). CDR3 length: 12 amino acids. V lost 4 bases and J lost 6, with 9 bases in between. This chain's CDR3 is CASSYFGDGYTF. The CDR3 nucleotides are TGTGCCAGCAGCTACTTTGGGGATGGCTACACCTTC.

This clonotype was counted between two and nine times. The chain couples TRBV7-2 to TRBJ2-5; D not certain. This CDR3 has 13 amino acids. Germline lookup yields CDR1 SGHTA and CDR2 FQGNSA. The V end was cut by 1 base, the J end by 4 bases, with 7 bases between. CDR3 protein: CASSLVATETQYF. The CDR3 DNA reads TGTGCCAGCAGCTTAGTAGCTACAGAGACCCAGTACTTC.

The genes are TRBV7-2 and TRBJ2-1; D is uncertain. Trimming removed 4 bases from V and 7 bases from J, with 14 bases in between. Germline V lookup: CDR1 SGHTA, CDR2 FQGNSA. The CDR3 has 14 residues. The CDR3 nucleotides are TGTGCCAGCAGCTGGGGTCCTAGTGAGAATGAGCAGTTCTTC. This sequence encodes CASSWGPSENEQFF. Full variable domain (rest looked up from reference TRBV7-2 and TRBJ2-1): GAGVSQSPSNKVTEKGKDVELRCDPISGHTALYWYRQSLGQGLEFLIYFQGNSAPDKSGLPSDRFSAERTGGSVSTLTIQRTQQEDSAVYLCASSWGPSENEQFFGPGTRLTVL.

The gene calls are TRBV11-2 and TRBJ1-1; 9 bases agree with TRBD1. In germline, CDR1 is SGHAT, CDR2 FQNNGV. The CDR3 sequence is 16 residues long. V was pared by 3 bases and J by 4 bases, with 9 bases of the junction left unmatched. In nucleotides, the CDR3 is TGTGCCAGCAGCTTGGGACAGGGTGGTACAGGCACTGAAGCTTTCTTT. Encoded protein: CASSLGQGGTGTEAFF.

This clonotype was recorded a few times. The chain couples TRBV19 to TRBJ2-4, with D possibly matching TRBD2 (5 bases). V was shortened by 6 bases and J by 10 bases, with 10 bases between the two germline ends. The germline V gene has CDR1 LNHDA and CDR2 SQIVND (reference sequence). The CDR3 spans 11 residues. Here the CDR3 DNA reads TGTGCCAGTAGCGAGGACTTGATTCAGTACTTC. This gives the protein CASSEDLIQYF.

This clonotype was seen a handful of times. The V call is TRBV7-6, the J call TRBJ1-2; D is unclear. This CDR3 contains 14 residues. V was shortened by 5 bases and J by 7 bases, with 17 bases between the two germline ends. CDR1 is SGHVS and CDR2 is FNYEAQ in the germline V gene. CDR3 region: CASSPPGSSGGYTF. The DNA of the CDR3 is TGTGCCAGCAGCCCACCGGGGTCGTCCGGTGGCTACACCTTC.

The rearrangement joins TRBV6-6 to TRBJ2-7; 9 nucleotides line up with TRBD2. This CDR3 spans 13 amino acids. Germline V gene sequence: CDR1 MNHNY, CDR2 SVGAGI (reference sequence). V gave up 6 bases and J gave up 6 bases; unmatched junction bases: 6. The DNA of the CDR3 is TGTGCCAGCAGGAGTTCTAGCGGGGCCGAGCAGTACTTC. This codes for CASRSSSGAEQYF.

This clonotype has ten or more counts. The V gene is TRBV11-2, the J gene TRBJ2-5, with D hard to call. V was cut by 5 bases and J by 2 bases, with 9 bases left in between. Germline V gene lookup returns CDR1 SGHAT and CDR2 FQNNGV. The CDR3 loop spans 13 amino acids. The chain's CDR3 is CASSRARQETQYF. In nucleotides, the CDR3 is TGTGCCAGCAGCCGGGCCCGACAAGAGACCCAGTACTTC.

Note on this clonotype: A much larger clone lies a single base off, so this may be a read error. This chain uses TRBV7-2 with TRBJ2-2, with D possibly TRBD2 on 6 matching bases. The CDR3 length is 15 residues. V was pared by 5 bases and J by 3 bases, with 13 bases between. From germline, CDR1 is SGHTA and CDR2 FQGNSA. CDR3 protein: CTSSESPGDTGELFF. The CDR3 nucleotides are TGTACCAGCAGCGAGTCCCCGGGGGACACCGGGGAGCTGTTTTTT.

This rearrangement joins TRBV11-2 to TRBJ2-7, with D possibly called TRBD1 or TRBD2 (5 bases each). Per the germline V gene, CDR1 is SGHAT and CDR2 is FQNNGV. The V end lost 4 bases, the J end lost 3 bases, and 13 bases lay between the germline ends. The CDR3 runs to 14 residues. CDR3 bases: TGTGCCAGCAGCTACTATAGCGACAGCTACGAGCAGTACTTC. This gives the protein CASSYYSDSYEQYF.

The genes are TRBV28 and TRBJ2-5, with 8 bases lining up with TRBD1. The length of the CDR3 is 14 residues. V trimming: 5 bases; J trimming: 5 bases; junction bases outside the gene matches: 7. From germline, CDR1 is MDHEN and CDR2 SYDVKM. The CDR3 loop is CASSTRTGHETQYF. The CDR3 DNA reads as TGTGCCAGCAGTACCCGGACAGGGCACGAGACCCAGTACTTC.